This T cell receptor beta chain was found in a study of CD8 T cells in Susac syndrome. The CDR3 extends over 13 amino acids. Germline-derived CDR1 and CDR2 are SGHDT and YYEEEE. Trimming cost V 10 bases and J 0 bases, with 14 bases left between them. The TEMRA cells underwent FACS enrichment, while the CD8+ and CD4+ T cells underwent negative isolation. A quantity of about 0.45 to 1 ug RNA underwent reverse transcription using random hexamers. Amplification of TCR beta CDR3 by immunoSEQ multiplex PCR spanned 54 Vbeta and 13 Jbeta. MiXCR was run by TCRdb on the immunoSEQ multiplex PCR reads, yielding one entry per CDR3 protein. The repertoire has some 110,000 distinct CDR3 sequences, approximately 95% of them found once; the top ten carry roughly 0.29%.

The sequence came from a human donor with multiple sclerosis. This chain joins TRBV5-6 and TRBJ2-7; weak D call: TRBD2 (5 bases). Source material: CD8+ T cells from PBMCs. CDR3 loop: CASSGKVSYEQYF. CDR3 in DNA: TGTGCCTCCTCGGGGAAAGTCTCCTACGAGCAGTACTTC.